The T cell receptor (beta chain) under discussion was sequenced for a study of T-cell reconstitution after alpha-beta-depleted transplantation in children. V was trimmed by 6 bases and J by 7 bases, leaving 21 bases between them. The germline gives CDR1 SGHTA, CDR2 FQGTGA. The CDR3 runs 15 residues. A library of TCRbeta sequences, prepared with unique molecular identifiers, was generated. TCRdb re-analysed the PCR reads in MiXCR, keeping a single row per CDR3 protein. The data contain about 980,000 distinct CDR3 sequences, about 26% of them seen just once; the ten biggest clones take up 28%. To note about this clonotype: Its antigen is still unknown.

Study results and limitations: T-cell numbers and diversity, one year after transplant, stemmed largely from T cells that were newly produced. Expanded graft clones, several hundred of them, were reportedly the source of alpha-beta T cells about two months after transplant. At day 60, the high TCRbeta diversity found in some patients originated from recipient T cells and thymic progenitors that had survived.

The sequencing used PBMCs, mostly from graft donor cells, collected 360 days after TCRalphabeta/CD19-depleted stem cell transplant. The receptor was isolated from a boy under two years old who had a stem cell transplant for SCID, so the T cells may come from the graft donor. The V gene is TRBV7-3, the J gene TRBJ2-5; tentatively, D is TRBD1 (6 bases). CDR3 in amino acids: CASRDPGTPHGTQYF. The CDR3 region has the DNA TGTGCCAGCAGGGACCCCGGGACACCCCATGGGACCCAGTACTTC. The entire variable domain, with the rest obtained from reference TRBV7-3 and TRBJ2-5, is as follows: GAGVSQTPSNKVTEKGKYVELRCDPISGHTALYWYRQSLGQGPEFLIYFQGTGAADDSGLPNDRFFAVRPEGSVSTLKIQRTERGDSAVYLCASRDPGTPHGTQYFGPGTRLLVL.